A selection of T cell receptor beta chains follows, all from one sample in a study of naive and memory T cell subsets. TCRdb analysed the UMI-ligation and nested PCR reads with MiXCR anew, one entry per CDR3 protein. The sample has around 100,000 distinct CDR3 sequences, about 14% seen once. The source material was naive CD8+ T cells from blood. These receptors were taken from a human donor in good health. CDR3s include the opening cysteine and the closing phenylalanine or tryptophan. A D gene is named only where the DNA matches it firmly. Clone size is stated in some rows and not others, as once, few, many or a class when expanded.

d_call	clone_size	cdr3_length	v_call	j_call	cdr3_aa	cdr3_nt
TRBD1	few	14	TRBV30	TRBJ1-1	CAWSRGQGNTEAFF	TGTGCCTGGAGTCGGGGACAGGGGAACACTGAAGCTTTCTTT
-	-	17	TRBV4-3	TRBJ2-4	CASSQDRQALAKNIQYF	TGCGCCAGCAGCCAAGATCGACAGGCGCTAGCCAAAAACATTCAGTACTTC
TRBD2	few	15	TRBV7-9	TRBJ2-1	CASTLGASGRDEQFF	TGTGCCAGCACCTTAGGGGCTAGCGGGAGAGATGAGCAGTTCTTC
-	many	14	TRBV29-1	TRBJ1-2	CSVDTLLANYGYTF	TGCAGCGTTGACACCTTGTTAGCTAACTATGGCTACACCTTC
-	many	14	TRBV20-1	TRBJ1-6	CSATRQSWNSPLHF	TGCAGTGCTACCAGACAGAGTTGGAATTCACCCCTCCACTTT
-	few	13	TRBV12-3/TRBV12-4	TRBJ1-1	CASSLWQSSEAFF	TGTGCCAGCAGTTTGTGGCAGTCTTCTGAAGCTTTCTTT
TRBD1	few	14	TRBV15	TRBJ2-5	CATSAPRGLQTQYF	TGTGCCACCAGCGCACCGAGGGGGCTCCAGACCCAGTACTTC
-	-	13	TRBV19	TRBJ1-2	CASSIASNYGYTF	TGTGCCAGTAGTATAGCTTCTAACTATGGCTACACCTTC
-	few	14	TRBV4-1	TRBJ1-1	CASSQEPGWTEAFF	TGCGCCAGCAGCCAAGAGCCGGGTTGGACTGAAGCTTTCTTT
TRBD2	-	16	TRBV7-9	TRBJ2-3	CASSSPGLAVIYTQYF	TGTGCCAGCAGCTCACCGGGACTAGCGGTTATCTATACGCAGTATTTT
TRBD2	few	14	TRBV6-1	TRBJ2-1	CASSQKRGMDEQFF	TGTGCCAGCAGTCAGAAGCGGGGTATGGATGAGCAGTTCTTC
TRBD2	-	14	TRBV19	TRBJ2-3	CASSPGLAGGTQYF	TGTGCCAGTAGTCCCGGACTAGCGGGAGGTACGCAGTATTTT
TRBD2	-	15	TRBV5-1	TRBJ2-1	CASSPGLAGNNEQFF	TGCGCCAGCAGCCCCGGGTTAGCGGGAAACAATGAGCAGTTCTTC
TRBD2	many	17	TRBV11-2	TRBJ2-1	CASSWGTSGEGYNEQFF	TGTGCCAGCAGTTGGGGGACTAGCGGGGAGGGGTACAATGAGCAGTTCTTC
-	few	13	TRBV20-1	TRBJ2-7	CSAREPSSYEQYF	TGCAGTGCTAGAGAGCCCAGCTCCTACGAGCAGTACTTC
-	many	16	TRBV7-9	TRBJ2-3	CASSLGPPTSTDTQYF	TGTGCCAGCAGCCTAGGACCACCAACTAGCACAGATACGCAGTATTTT
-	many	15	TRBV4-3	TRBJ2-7	CASSPSGGAGYEQYF	TGCGCCAGCAGCCCCTCGGGGGGCGCGGGCTACGAGCAGTACTTC
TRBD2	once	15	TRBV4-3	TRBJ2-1	CASSQARGGYNEQFF	TGCGCCAGCAGCCAAGCACGGGGGGGGTACAATGAGCAGTTCTTC
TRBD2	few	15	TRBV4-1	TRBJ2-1	CASSQTSGGLYEQFF	TGCGCCAGCAGCCAAACTAGCGGGGGTTTGTATGAGCAGTTCTTC
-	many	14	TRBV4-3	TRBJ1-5	CASSQDRVGQPQHF	TGCGCCAGCAGCCAAGACAGGGTCGGTCAGCCCCAGCATTTT
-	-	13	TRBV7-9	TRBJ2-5	CASTSGAQETQYF	TGTGCCAGCACCTCGGGGGCCCAAGAGACCCAGTACTTC
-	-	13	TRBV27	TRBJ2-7	CASSRTVSYEQYF	TGTGCCAGCAGCCGGACGGTTAGCTACGAGCAGTACTTC
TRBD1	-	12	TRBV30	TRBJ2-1	CAWDRAYNEQFF	TGTGCCTGGGACAGGGCTTACAATGAGCAGTTCTTC
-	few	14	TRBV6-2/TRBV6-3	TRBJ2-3	CASSYPGRGYTQYF	TGTGCCAGCAGTTACCCCGGACGAGGTTATACGCAGTATTTT
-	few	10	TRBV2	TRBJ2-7	CASRGFEQYF	TGTGCCAGCAGAGGGTTCGAGCAGTACTTC
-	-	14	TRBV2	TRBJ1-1	CASSEAWGSVSAFF	TGTGCCAGCAGTGAGGCTTGGGGTAGTGTTTCGGCTTTCTTT